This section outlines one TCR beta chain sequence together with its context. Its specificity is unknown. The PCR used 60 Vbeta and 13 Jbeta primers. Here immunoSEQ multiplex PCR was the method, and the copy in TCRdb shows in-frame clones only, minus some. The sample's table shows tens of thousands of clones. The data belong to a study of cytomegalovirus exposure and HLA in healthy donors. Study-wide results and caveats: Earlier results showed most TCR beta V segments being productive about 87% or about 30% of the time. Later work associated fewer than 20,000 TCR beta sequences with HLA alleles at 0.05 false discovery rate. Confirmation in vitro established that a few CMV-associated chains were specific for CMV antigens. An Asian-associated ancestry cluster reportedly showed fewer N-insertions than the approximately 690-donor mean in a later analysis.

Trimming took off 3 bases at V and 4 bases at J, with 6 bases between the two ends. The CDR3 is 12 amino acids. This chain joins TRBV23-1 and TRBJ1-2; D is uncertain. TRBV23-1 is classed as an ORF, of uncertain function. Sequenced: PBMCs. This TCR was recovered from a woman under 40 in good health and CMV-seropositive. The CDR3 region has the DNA TGCGCCAGCAGTCACCCTCCCTATGGCTACACCTTC. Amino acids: CASSHPPYGYTF.